Included here is one T cell receptor (beta chain) sequence, with context. What it recognizes is unknown. The sample is drawn from a study of cytomegalovirus exposure and HLA in healthy donors. Per germline, CDR1 KGHSH and CDR2 LQKENI. CDR3 length: 14 residues. Trimming pared 3 bases from V and 4 bases from J, leaving 12 bases between. Study-level points and caveats: Later on, analysis showed that most CMV-associated TCR beta chains appeared to be HLA-restricted. Altogether, 164 TCR beta chains were recorded as cytomegalovirus-associated. HLA alleles were associated with around 17,000 TCR beta sequences in a later analysis at 0.05 false discovery rate. Analysis was performed later, and it showed HLA-associated TCR beta chains to be more clonally expanded than equally common others.

Primers: 60 Vbeta forward and 13 Jbeta reverse. The repertoire was sequenced with immunoSEQ multiplex PCR; TCRdb's copy has only in-frame clones and lacks some. The sample has roughly 200,000 clones, 76% seen once. The sequenced sample was PBMCs. The chain joins TRBV18 to TRBJ1-1, with D perhaps TRBD1 (5 bases). This receptor was identified in a man aged 18 to 30 in good health and CMV-seronegative. The CDR3 protein is CASSPGGGGTEAFF. CDR3 in DNA: TGTGCCAGCTCACCTGGCGGGGGAGGCACTGAAGCTTTCTTT.